This TCR beta chain was captured by sequencing in a study of regulatory T cells in long-lasting Graves disease. A few counts support this clonotype. Its antigen is undetermined. The time point here: persistent/refractory GD, antithyroid drugs over 5 years with positive TRAb. PBMC RNA was the source of the TCR library. The V end lost 5 bases, the J end lost 6 bases, and 13 bases lay between the germline ends. This CDR3 has 13 residues. From germline, CDR1 is PRHDT and CDR2 FYEKMQ (reference sequence). Findings and limits, study-wide: Because few samples were included, accuracy may have been lower. Patients with persistent disease showed a bias toward TRBV28, TRBJ1-2 and TRBJ2-5.

Building of the TCR beta libraries involved iRepertoire HTBI primers and Arm-PCR of CDR3 regions. TCRdb processed the multiplex PCR reads anew with MiXCR; each CDR3 protein has one entry. The sample has 500,000 to 800,000 distinct CDR3 sequences, approximately 29% seen once. The chain recombines TRBV13 with TRBJ1-2, with unresolved D. Source: peripheral blood mononuclear cells (PBMCs), taken when the disease was refractory, from a patient treated with antithyroid drugs. The sequence derives from a female donor with Graves disease. The CDR3 here is CASSLRTDHGYTF. The CDR3, as DNA: TGTGCCAGCAGCCTCCGGACTGACCATGGCTACACCTTC.